Each of the 20 T cell receptor beta chains below was sequenced from the same sample in a study of T cell responses to AZD1222 COVID-19 vaccine. The method was immunoSEQ multiplex PCR; TCRdb's version includes in-frame clones alone and lacks a portion of them. The sample holds about 130,000 clones; 90% are singletons and the top ten take less than 9%. The material sequenced was peripheral blood, taken on day 0 of AZD1222 vaccination. The receptors were gathered from an adult in good health.

J is TRBJ2-7 and V is TRBV7-6; D call uncertain. CDR1 and CDR2 (germline): SGHVS, FNYEAQ. V dropped 4 bases and J dropped 6 bases, with 13 bases sitting between them. The CDR3 contains 13 residues. The CDR3 DNA reads TGTGCCAGCAGCTCCCTGGCGGCATCCGAGCAGTACTTC. Translation gives CASSSLAASEQYF.

This rearrangement joins TRBV5-4 to TRBJ1-2, with 7 bases matching TRBD1. The V segment lost 2 bases and the J segment 5 bases; nucleotides outside the gene matches: 3. CDR3 length equals 13 residues. Germline assignment: CDR1 SGHNT and CDR2 YYREEE (reference sequence). The CDR3 spells CASSFDRAYGYTF. The CDR3 DNA is TGTGCCAGCAGCTTCGACAGGGCTTATGGCTACACCTTC.

The rearrangement joins TRBV12-5 to TRBJ1-5, with D unclear. Trimming removed 4 bases at V and 0 bases at J, with 16 bases between. The length of the CDR3 is 17 residues. Germline loops: CDR1 LGHNT, CDR2 FRNRAP. Here the CDR3 reads CASGCPRAAVSNQPQHF. The CDR3 DNA reads as TGTGCTAGTGGTTGCCCCCGGGCGGCAGTTAGCAATCAGCCCCAGCATTTT.

The genes are TRBV7-8 and TRBJ1-1; a weak D match, TRBD1 (5 bases). The V end was cut by 5 bases, the J end by 9 bases, with 13 bases between. Per the germline V gene, CDR1 is SGHVS and CDR2 is FQNEAQ. There are 12 residues in the CDR3. CDR3 region: CASSQRGEKAFF. Here the CDR3 DNA reads TGTGCCAGCAGCCAAAGAGGGGAGAAAGCTTTCTTT.

This chain joins TRBV18 and TRBJ2-1; 9 bases fit TRBD1. Germline CDR1 KGHSH, CDR2 LQKENI. The CDR3 length is 18 residues. The junction had 13 bases not matched to a gene; V was cut back by 1 base and J by 6 bases. Here the CDR3 DNA reads TGTGCCAGCTCACCACTTGGGAGTGGGACAGGGTACGTCAATGAGCAGTTCTTC. Its protein is CASSPLGSGTGYVNEQFF.

This clone showed up just a few times. V and J are TRBV3-1 (or the pseudogene TRBV3-2) and TRBJ2-3, with D hard to call. This CDR3 is 14 amino acids long. CDR1 LGHDT and CDR2 YNNKEL come from the germline V gene (reference sequence). With 0 bases removed from V and 8 bases from J, the gap between germline ends came to 12 bases. The CDR3 region has the DNA TGTGCCAGCAGCCAAGAGACCAGCCATGGTACGCAGTATTTT. Protein product: CASSQETSHGTQYF.

This chain joins TRBV6-5 and TRBJ1-2; weak D call: TRBD1 (6 bases). The CDR3 runs to 14 residues. Per germline, CDR1 MNHEY and CDR2 SVGAGI. Trimming took 4 bases from V and 2 from J, leaving 11 bases between them. The CDR3 here is CASSSGQSNYGYTF. DNA of the CDR3: TGTGCCAGCAGTTCCGGACAGTCCAACTATGGCTACACCTTC.

This clone has just a few counts. This chain connects TRBV19 to TRBJ1-1; 10 nucleotides match TRBD1. This CDR3 is 16 amino acids long. From germline, CDR1 is LNHDA and CDR2 SQIVND (reference sequence). Trimming cost V 3 bases and J 7 bases; bases outside gene matches: 11. CDR3 residues: CASSIRRTGGRDEAFF. DNA of the CDR3: TGTGCCAGTAGTATCAGGCGGACAGGGGGAAGGGATGAAGCTTTCTTT.

The rearrangement joins TRBV6-5 to TRBJ1-3; TRBD1 agrees at 8 bases. V lost 4 bases and J lost 4; bases outside the gene matches: 6. CDR1 is MNHEY and CDR2 is SVGAGI in the germline V gene. This CDR3 comprises 15 residues. CDR3 loop: CASSLSGQAGNTIYF. The DNA for the CDR3 is TGTGCCAGCAGTTTATCGGGACAGGCCGGAAACACCATATATTTT.

The chain links TRBV19 to TRBJ1-1, with TRBD1 matching over 11 bases. Germline lookup yields CDR1 LNHDA and CDR2 SQIVND (reference sequence). This CDR3 contains 13 residues. Trimming at V came to 5 bases and at J to 6 bases, leaving 2 bases not matched to a gene. CDR3 residues: CASSRTGGPEAFF. The CDR3 region has the DNA TGTGCCAGTAGTCGGACAGGGGGCCCTGAAGCTTTCTTT.

J is TRBJ2-5 and V is TRBV27, with 13 bases lining up with TRBD2. The CDR3 covers 16 residues. The germline gives CDR1 MNHEY, CDR2 SMNVEV (reference sequence). V trimming: 5 bases; J trimming: 2 bases; junction bases outside the gene matches: 5. The CDR3 nucleotides read TGTGCCAGCAGTGTACTACTAGCGGGGGGGCAAGAGACCCAGTACTTC. This gives the protein CASSVLLAGGQETQYF.

This chain connects TRBV10-1 to TRBJ1-5; no firm D call. The germline gives CDR1 WNHNN, CDR2 SYGVQD (reference sequence). The length of the CDR3 is 14 residues. Trimming cost V 2 bases and J 7 bases, with 12 bases left between them. This chain's CDR3 is CASSETGSMQPQHF. The CDR3 bases are TGCGCCAGCAGTGAGACCGGATCCATGCAGCCCCAGCATTTT.

The chain joins TRBV6-1 to TRBJ1-3; D unclear. V shed 4 bases and J shed 0 bases, with 13 bases lying between them. The germline CDR1 and CDR2 sequences are MNHNS and SASEGT. The CDR3 spans 16 residues. CDR3 amino acids: CASSAPHRSSGNTIYF. CDR3 bases: TGTGCCAGCAGTGCCCCACACCGATCCTCTGGAAACACCATATATTTT.

As DNA, the CDR3 is TGTGCCAGCAGCTTAGCGGCTAGCGGGGCAGAGACCCAGTACTTC. This translates into CASSLAASGAETQYF. The chain is built from TRBV7-2 and TRBJ2-5; 9 positions agree with TRBD2. This CDR3 region has 15 residues. The V gene's germline CDR1 is SGHTA and CDR2 FQGNSA. Unmatched junction bases numbered 3, after V lost 0 bases and J lost 4 bases.

The chain couples TRBV27 to TRBJ2-2; maybe TRBD2 (6 bases). V shed 0 bases and J shed 6 bases, with 17 bases lying between them. The length of the CDR3 is 17 residues. CDR1 MNHEY and CDR2 SMNVEV come from the germline V gene (reference sequence). CDR3 sequence (DNA): TGTGCCAGCAGTTTATCGCCGGGAGCCCATTTTGCCGGGGAGCTGTTTTTT. This encodes CASSLSPGAHFAGELFF.

V usage is TRBV25-1 and J usage is TRBJ1-6; TRBD1 aligns across 9 bases. The CDR3 spans 15 residues. Germline V lookup: CDR1 MGHDK, CDR2 SYGVNS. J was trimmed by 5 bases and V by 5 bases; bases with no gene match: 4. The CDR3 loop is CASSKQGADNSPLHF. Written as DNA, the CDR3 is TGTGCCAGCAGTAAACAGGGGGCCGATAATTCACCCCTCCACTTT.

The V call is TRBV25-1, the J call TRBJ2-1, with 7 nucleotides matching TRBD1. The CDR3 has 11 residues. Germline V gene sequence: CDR1 MGHDK, CDR2 SYGVNS. Trimming removed 7 bases from V and 8 bases from J; junction bases left unmatched: 2. CDR3: CASNDRDEQFF. CDR3 nucleotide sequence: TGTGCCAGCAATGACAGGGATGAGCAGTTCTTC.

The genes are TRBV5-4 and TRBJ1-1; unclear D gene. V was clipped by 2 bases and J by 2 bases, with 7 bases between them. Germline assignment: CDR1 SGHNT and CDR2 YYREEE (reference sequence). The CDR3 loop spans 13 amino acids. The CDR3: CASSFDENTEAFF. The CDR3 DNA follows: TGTGCCAGCAGCTTCGACGAAAACACTGAAGCTTTCTTT.

This chain joins TRBV19 and TRBJ1-4; TRBD1 matches 7 bases. The V gene's germline CDR1 is LNHDA and CDR2 SQIVND (reference sequence). The CDR3 consists of 14 residues. J lost 6 bases, V lost 6 bases, and 7 bases had no gene match. The CDR3 DNA is TGTGCCAGTAGCCCCGGGACAGCAGATGAAAAACTGTTTTTT. Protein product: CASSPGTADEKLFF.

The V gene is TRBV9, the J gene TRBJ1-1; the D is unclear. This CDR3 is built from 13 residues. V was cut by 3 bases and J by 4 bases, with 10 bases left in between. CDR1 SGDLS and CDR2 YYNGEE come from the germline V gene. The CDR3 DNA follows: TGTGCCAGCAGCGCTTCCGTCGGCACTGAAGCTTTCTTT. This gives the protein CASSASVGTEAFF.